The clone carrying this T cell receptor (beta chain) was counted between two and nine times. Its specificity is not known. This sample is part of a study of T cells after yellow fever vaccination. A universal primer site and UMIs were added as TCR cDNA was made by 5'RACE template switching. Each CDR3 protein gets one entry after TCRdb re-called the 5' RACE reads with MiXCR. This sample yields 500,000 to 650,000 distinct CDR3 sequences, of which about 17% are seen a single time; roughly 17% belongs to the top ten. General study results and limits: Post-booster repertoires again held most primary-vaccination clones (around 95% CD4, roughly 88% CD8).

The sequences come from PBMCs, collected less than 6 days after the first yellow fever vaccination. The sequence was collected from a man between 18 and 29 years old who received the YFV17D yellow fever vaccine.

DNA of the CDR3: TGCAGCGTTGGGACAGGGGTTCCTGATGAAGCTTTCTTT. Amino acid sequence: CSVGTGVPDEAFF. This rearrangement joins TRBV29-1 to TRBJ1-1; 9 bases agree with TRBD1. In germline, CDR1 is SQVTM, CDR2 ANQGSEA. The CDR3 consists of 13 residues. J was trimmed by 7 bases and V by 4 bases; bases with no gene match: 7.